This T cell receptor (beta chain) was recorded in a study of T cells in Graves' hyperthyroidism and ophthalmopathy. Germline assignment: CDR1 SNHLY and CDR2 FYNNEI. V dropped 5 bases and J dropped 6 bases, with 15 bases sitting between them. CDR3 length: 14 residues. Amplification of TCR beta CDR3 regions was performed using RNA transcripts as template. TCR CDR3 regions were first amplified by RT-PCR with HTBI primers. TCRdb re-called the multiplex PCR reads with MiXCR, one entry per CDR3 protein. The sample records hundreds of thousands of distinct CDR3 sequences, 11% to 15% being singletons. Researchers defined stable Graves' hyperthyroidism as no ophthalmopathy progression within 18 months. Patients aged 18 to 65 had newly diagnosed hyperthyroidism that had lasted under 2 months. Fresh 10 ml peripheral blood yielded PBMCs. This clonotype was detected only once.

Sequencing input: blood. The gene calls are TRBV2 and TRBJ2-3, with D tentatively TRBD1 or TRBD2 (5 bases each). The TCR originated in a woman under 30 with Graves' hyperthyroidism. The CDR3 nucleotides are TGTGCCAGCAGTCCCACCCCAGGGAGCGATACGCAGTATTTT. This codes for CASSPTPGSDTQYF.